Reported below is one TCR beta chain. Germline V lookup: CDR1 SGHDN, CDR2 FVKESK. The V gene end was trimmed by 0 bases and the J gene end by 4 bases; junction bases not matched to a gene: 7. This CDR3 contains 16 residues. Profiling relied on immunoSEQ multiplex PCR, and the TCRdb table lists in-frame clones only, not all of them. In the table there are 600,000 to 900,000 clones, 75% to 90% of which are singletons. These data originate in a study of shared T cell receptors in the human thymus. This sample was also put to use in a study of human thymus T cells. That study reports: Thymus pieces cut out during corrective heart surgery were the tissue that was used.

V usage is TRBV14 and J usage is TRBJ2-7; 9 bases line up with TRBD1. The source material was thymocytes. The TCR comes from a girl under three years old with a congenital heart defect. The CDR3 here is CASSQEGGQGGYEQYF. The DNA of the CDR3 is TGTGCCAGCAGCCAAGAGGGGGGACAGGGCGGGTACGAGCAGTACTTC. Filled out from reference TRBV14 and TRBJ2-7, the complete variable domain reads EAGVTQFPSHSVIEKGQTVTLRCDPISGHDNLYWYRRVMGKEIKFLLHFVKESKQDESGMPNNRFLAERTGGTYSTLKVQPAELEDSGVYFCASSQEGGQGGYEQYFGPGTRLTVT.